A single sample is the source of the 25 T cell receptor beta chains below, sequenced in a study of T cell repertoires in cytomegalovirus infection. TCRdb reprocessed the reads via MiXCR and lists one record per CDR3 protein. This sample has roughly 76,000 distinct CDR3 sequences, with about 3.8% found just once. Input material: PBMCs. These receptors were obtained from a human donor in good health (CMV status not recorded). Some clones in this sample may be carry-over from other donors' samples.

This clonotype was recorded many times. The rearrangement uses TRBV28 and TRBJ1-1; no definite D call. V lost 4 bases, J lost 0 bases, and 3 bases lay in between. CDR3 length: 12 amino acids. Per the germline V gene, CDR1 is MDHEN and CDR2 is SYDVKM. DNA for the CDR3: TGTGCCAGCAGTTGGGTGAACACTGAAGCTTTCTTT. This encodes CASSWVNTEAFF. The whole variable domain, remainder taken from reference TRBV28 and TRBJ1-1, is DVKVTQSSRYLVKRTGEKVFLECVQDMDHENMFWYRQDPGLGLRLIYFSYDVKMKEKGDIPEGYSVSREKKERFSLILESASTNQTSMYLCASSWVNTEAFFGQGTRLTVV.

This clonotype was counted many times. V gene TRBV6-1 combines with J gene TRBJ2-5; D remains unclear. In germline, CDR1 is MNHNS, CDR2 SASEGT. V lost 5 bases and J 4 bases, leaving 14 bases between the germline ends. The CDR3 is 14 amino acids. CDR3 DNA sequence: TGTGCCAGCAGTTACATAGGGCCCGGAGAGACCCAGTACTTC. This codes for CASSYIGPGETQYF.

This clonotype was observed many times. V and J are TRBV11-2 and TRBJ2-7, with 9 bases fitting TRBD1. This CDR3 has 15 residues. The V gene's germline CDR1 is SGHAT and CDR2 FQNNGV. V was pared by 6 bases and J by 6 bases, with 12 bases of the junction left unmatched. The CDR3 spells CASSGPGQGEVEQYF. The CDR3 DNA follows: TGTGCCAGCAGTGGACCGGGACAGGGAGAGGTCGAGCAGTACTTC.

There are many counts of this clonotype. This CDR3 reads CASSPRSLAGGTGELFF. The CDR3 DNA reads as TGTGCCAGCAGCCCCCGGTCATTAGCGGGGGGAACCGGGGAGCTGTTTTTT. V gene TRBV7-2 combines with J gene TRBJ2-2; TRBD2 aligns across 10 bases. The trim removed 5 bases at V and 5 bases at J, leaving 11 bases unmatched. Germline CDR1 and CDR2: SGHTA and FQGNSA. This CDR3 is 17 amino acids long.

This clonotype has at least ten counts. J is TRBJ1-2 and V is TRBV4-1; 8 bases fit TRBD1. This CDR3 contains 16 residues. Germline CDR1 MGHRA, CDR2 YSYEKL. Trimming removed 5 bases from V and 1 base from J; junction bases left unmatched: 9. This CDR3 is CASSSYRDRNNYGYTF. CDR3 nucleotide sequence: TGCGCCAGCAGCTCCTACCGGGACAGGAATAACTATGGCTACACCTTC.

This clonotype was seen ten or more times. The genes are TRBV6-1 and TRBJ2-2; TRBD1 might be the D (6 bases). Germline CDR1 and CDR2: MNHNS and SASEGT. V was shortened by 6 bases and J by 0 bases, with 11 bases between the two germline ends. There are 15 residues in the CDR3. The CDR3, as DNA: TGTGCCAGCAGGCGGACAGCGACGAACACCGGGGAGCTGTTTTTT. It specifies CASRRTATNTGELFF.

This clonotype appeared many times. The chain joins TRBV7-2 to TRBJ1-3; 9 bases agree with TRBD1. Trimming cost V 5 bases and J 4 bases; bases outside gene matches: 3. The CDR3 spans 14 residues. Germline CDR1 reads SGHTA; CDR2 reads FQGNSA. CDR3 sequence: CASSRDRVGNTIYF. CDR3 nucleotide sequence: TGTGCCAGCAGCCGGGACAGGGTCGGAAACACCATATATTTT. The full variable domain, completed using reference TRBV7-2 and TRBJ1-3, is GAGVSQSPSNKVTEKGKDVELRCDPISGHTALYWYRQSLGQGLEFLIYFQGNSAPDKSGLPSDRFSAERTGGSVSTLTIQRTQQEDSAVYLCASSRDRVGNTIYFGEGSWLTVV.

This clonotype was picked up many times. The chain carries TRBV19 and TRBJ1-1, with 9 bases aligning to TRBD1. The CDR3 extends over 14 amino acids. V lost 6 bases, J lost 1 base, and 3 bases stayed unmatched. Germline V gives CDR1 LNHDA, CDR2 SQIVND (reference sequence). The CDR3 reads CASSWTGENTEAFF. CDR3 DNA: TGTGCCAGTAGCTGGACAGGGGAGAACACTGAAGCTTTCTTT.

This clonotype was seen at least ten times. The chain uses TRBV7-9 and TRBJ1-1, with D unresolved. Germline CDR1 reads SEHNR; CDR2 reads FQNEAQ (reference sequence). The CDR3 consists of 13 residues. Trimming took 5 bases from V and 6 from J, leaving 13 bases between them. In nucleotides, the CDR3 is TGTGCCAGCAGCCAGACCTGGGAACCTGAAGCTTTCTTT. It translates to CASSQTWEPEAFF.

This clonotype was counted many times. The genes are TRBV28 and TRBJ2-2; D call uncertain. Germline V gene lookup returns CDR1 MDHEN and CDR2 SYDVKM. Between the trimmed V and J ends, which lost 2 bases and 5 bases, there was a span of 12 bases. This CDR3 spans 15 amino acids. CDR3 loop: CASSLPGPKTGELFF. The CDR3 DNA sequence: TGTGCCAGCAGTTTACCCGGGCCCAAAACCGGGGAGCTGTTTTTT.

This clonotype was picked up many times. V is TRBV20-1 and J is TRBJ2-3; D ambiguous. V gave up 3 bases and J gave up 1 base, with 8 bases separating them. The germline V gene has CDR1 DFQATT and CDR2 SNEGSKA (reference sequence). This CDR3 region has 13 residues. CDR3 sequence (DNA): TGCAGTGCTAGTTCCTTACGCACAGATACGCAGTATTTT. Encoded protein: CSASSLRTDTQYF.

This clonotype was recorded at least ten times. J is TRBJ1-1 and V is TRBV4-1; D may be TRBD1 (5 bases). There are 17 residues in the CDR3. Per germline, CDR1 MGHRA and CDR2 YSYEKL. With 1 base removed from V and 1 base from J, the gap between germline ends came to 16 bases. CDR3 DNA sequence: TGCGCCAGCAGCCAAGGCCACCCGGGGGGGGGGAACACTGAAGCTTTCTTT. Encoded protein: CASSQGHPGGGNTEAFF.

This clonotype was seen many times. CDR3 loop: CASMRHYTQYF. CDR3 nucleotide sequence: TGTGCCAGCATGCGCCATTATACGCAGTATTTT. This chain connects TRBV28 to TRBJ2-3; unclear D gene. Germline CDR1 and CDR2: MDHEN and SYDVKM. The CDR3 covers 11 residues. The ends were cut back, 7 bases at V and 7 bases at J, with 9 bases in the middle.

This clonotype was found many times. Here the CDR3 DNA reads TGTGCCAGCAGCGGGTCAGATACGCAGTATTTT. Translated: CASSGSDTQYF. The chain links TRBV7-2 to TRBJ2-3; no clear D gene. CDR1 SGHTA and CDR2 FQGNSA come from the germline V gene. The CDR3 runs to 11 residues. Trimming shortened V by 5 bases and J by 4 bases, and 4 bases separated the two germline ends.

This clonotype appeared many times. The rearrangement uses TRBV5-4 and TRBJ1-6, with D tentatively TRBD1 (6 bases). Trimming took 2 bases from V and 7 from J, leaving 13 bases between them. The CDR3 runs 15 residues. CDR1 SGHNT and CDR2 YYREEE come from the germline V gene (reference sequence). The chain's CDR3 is CASSLQGANNSPLHF. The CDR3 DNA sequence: TGTGCCAGCAGCTTACAGGGAGCCAACAATTCACCCCTCCACTTT. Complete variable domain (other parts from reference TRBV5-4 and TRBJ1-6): ETGVTQSPTHLIKTRGQQVTLRCSSQSGHNTVSWYQQALGQGPQFIFQYYREEENGRGNFPPRFSGLQFPNYSSELNVNALELDDSALYLCASSLQGANNSPLHFGNGTRLTVT.

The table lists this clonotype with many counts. CDR3 sequence (DNA): TGCGCCAGCAGCTTGAGTCAGGTCACCGGGGAGCTGTTTTTT. This encodes CASSLSQVTGELFF. This chain joins TRBV5-1 and TRBJ2-2; unclear D gene. Germline CDR1 reads SGHRS; CDR2 reads YFSETQ. The CDR3 loop spans 14 amino acids. V lost 1 base and J lost 4, with 8 bases in between.

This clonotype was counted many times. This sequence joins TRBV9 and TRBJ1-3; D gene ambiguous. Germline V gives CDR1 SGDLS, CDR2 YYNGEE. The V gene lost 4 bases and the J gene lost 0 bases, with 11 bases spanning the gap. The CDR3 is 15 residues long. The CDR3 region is CASSPGSDSGNTIYF. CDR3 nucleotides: TGTGCCAGCAGCCCGGGGAGTGACTCTGGAAACACCATATATTTT.

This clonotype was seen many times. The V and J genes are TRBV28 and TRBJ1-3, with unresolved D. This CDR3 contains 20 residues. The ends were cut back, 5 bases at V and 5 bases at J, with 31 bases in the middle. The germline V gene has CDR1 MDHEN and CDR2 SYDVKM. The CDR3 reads CASSLSFPGSGRSKRNTIYF. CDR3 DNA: TGTGCCAGCAGTCTCAGCTTCCCCGGGTCGGGCAGAAGCAAAAGAAACACCATATATTTT.

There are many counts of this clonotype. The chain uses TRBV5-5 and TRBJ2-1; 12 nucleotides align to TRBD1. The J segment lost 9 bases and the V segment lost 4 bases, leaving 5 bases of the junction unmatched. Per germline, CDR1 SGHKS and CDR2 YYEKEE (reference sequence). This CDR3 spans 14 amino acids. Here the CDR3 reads CASSRDRGLLEQFF. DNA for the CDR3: TGTGCCAGCAGCCGGGACAGGGGGCTTCTTGAGCAGTTCTTC. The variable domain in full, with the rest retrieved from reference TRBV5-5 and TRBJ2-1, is DAGVTQSPTHLIKTRGQQVTLRCSPISGHKSVSWYQQVLGQGPQFIFQYYEKEERGRGNFPDRFSARQFPNYSSELNVNALLLGDSALYLCASSRDRGLLEQFFGPGTRLTVL.

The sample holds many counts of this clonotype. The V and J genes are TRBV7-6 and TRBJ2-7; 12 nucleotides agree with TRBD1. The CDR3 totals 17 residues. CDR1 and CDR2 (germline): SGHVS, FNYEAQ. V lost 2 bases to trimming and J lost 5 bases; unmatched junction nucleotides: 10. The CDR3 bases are TGTGCCAGCAGCTTATCAATGGTAGGGACAGGGGGCGACGAGCAGTACTTC. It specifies CASSLSMVGTGGDEQYF.

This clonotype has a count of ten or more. The CDR3 region is CASSEAGFPNTEAFF. In nucleotides, the CDR3 is TGTGCCAGCAGTGAGGCGGGGTTCCCGAACACTGAAGCTTTCTTT. V and J are TRBV2 and TRBJ1-1; D unclear. The germline V gene encodes CDR1 SNHLY and CDR2 FYNNEI. The CDR3 totals 15 residues. Trimming stripped 3 bases from V and 1 base from J, with 12 bases between.

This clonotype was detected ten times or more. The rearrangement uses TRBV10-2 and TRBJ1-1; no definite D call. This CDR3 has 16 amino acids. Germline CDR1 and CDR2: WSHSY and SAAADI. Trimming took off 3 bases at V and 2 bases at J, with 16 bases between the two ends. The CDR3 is CASSDDIPTANTEAFF. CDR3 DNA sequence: TGCGCCAGCAGTGACGACATCCCAACGGCTAACACTGAAGCTTTCTTT.

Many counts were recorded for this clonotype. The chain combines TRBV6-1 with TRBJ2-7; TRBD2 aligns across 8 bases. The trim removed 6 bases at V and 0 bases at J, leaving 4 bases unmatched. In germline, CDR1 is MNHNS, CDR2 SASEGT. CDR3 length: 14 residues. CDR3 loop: CASSQRGTSYEQYF. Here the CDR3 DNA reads TGTGCCAGCAGCCAGCGGGGGACCTCCTACGAGCAGTACTTC.

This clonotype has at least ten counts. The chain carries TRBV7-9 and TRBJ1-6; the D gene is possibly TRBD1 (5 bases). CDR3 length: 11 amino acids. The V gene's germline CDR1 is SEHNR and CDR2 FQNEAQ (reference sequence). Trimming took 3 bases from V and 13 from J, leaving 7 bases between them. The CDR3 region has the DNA TGTGCCAGCAGCTTCGGGGGGCCCCTCCACTTT. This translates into CASSFGGPLHF.

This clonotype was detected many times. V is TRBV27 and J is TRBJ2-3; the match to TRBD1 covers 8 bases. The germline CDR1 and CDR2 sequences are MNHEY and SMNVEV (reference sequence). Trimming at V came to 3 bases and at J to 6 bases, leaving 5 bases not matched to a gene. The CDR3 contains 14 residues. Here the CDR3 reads CASSLGRGLDTQYF. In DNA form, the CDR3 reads TGTGCCAGCAGTTTGGGCAGGGGGCTGGATACGCAGTATTTT.